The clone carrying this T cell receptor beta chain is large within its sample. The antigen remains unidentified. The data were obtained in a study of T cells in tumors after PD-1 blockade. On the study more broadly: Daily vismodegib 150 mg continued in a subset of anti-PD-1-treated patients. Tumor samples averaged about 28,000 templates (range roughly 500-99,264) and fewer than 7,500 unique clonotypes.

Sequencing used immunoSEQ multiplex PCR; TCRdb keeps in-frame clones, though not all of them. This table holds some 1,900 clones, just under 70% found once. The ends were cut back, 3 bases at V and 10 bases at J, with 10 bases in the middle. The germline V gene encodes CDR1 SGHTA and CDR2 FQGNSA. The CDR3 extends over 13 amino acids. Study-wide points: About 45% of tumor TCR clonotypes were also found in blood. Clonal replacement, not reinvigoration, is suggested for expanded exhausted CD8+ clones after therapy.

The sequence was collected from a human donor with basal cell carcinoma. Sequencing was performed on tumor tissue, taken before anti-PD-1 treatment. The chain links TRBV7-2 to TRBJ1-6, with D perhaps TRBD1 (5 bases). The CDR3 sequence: CASSLGPASPLHF. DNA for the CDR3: TGTGCCAGCAGCTTGGGGCCTGCCTCACCCCTCCACTTT.